This is a list of T cell receptor beta chains from one sample in a study of blood T cell repertoires in COVID-19. The protocol was immunoSEQ multiplex PCR, while the TCRdb copy is restricted to in-frame clones and leaves out a portion. The sample carries roughly 380,000 clones, roughly 86% recorded once. The sample was PBMCs or T cells enriched from blood (not recorded which). The receptors were gathered from a man aged 25-40 years who had recovered from COVID-19. The CDR3 runs from the conserved cysteine through the conserved F or W.

V gene,CDR3 length,J gene,CDR3 protein
TRBV2,14,TRBJ2-1,CAGGSGGPSNEQFF
TRBV23-1,16,TRBJ1-2,CASSQRPGQGRRGYTF
TRBV9,11,TRBJ1-2,CASGENYGYTF
TRBV25-1,15,TRBJ1-1,CASSEYGGRSTEAFF
TRBV18,12,TRBJ1-1,CASSPESTEAFF
TRBV7-8,15,TRBJ1-4,CASSLERATNEKLFF
TRBV4-1,12,TRBJ1-5,CASSQGTGPQHF
TRBV6-4,13,TRBJ1-1,CASSERGSTEAFF
TRBV14,17,TRBJ2-1,CASSRDKAGEPYNEQFF
TRBV2,14,TRBJ1-6,CASGPGVPPSPLHF
TRBV7-3,13,TRBJ1-4,CASSLNTGEKLFF
TRBV10-2,15,TRBJ1-2,CASSELTGANYGYTF
TRBV13,15,TRBJ1-2,CASSPQAFGGRSHTF
TRBV5-4,15,TRBJ2-7,CASSFSGTGPYEQYF
TRBV6-5,15,TRBJ1-2,CASSQTGDNNYGYTF
TRBV30,12,TRBJ2-5,CAWSRIRETQYF
TRBV10-2,15,TRBJ2-3,CASKLGGGAPDTQYF